The rows below give T cell receptor beta chains drawn from one sample of a study of blood T cell repertoires in COVID-19. TCRdb keeps only in-frame clones here, not all; method: immunoSEQ multiplex PCR. The sample gives more than 45,000 clones, more than 85% of which show up once; 7% to 10% is in the top ten. Sequencing was carried out using peripheral blood. These receptors originate from a woman between 65 and 79 years old with active COVID-19. Both conserved end residues are trimmed from each CDR3. A D gene is named only where the DNA matches it firmly. Some rows mark clone size as missing; the rest say once, few, many or name a class of expanded clone.

j_call clone_size d_call v_call cdr3_aa
TRBJ2-7 . TRBD1 TRBV30 AWSGGQGTYEQY
TRBJ2-1 . . TRBV28 ASSRGRSGPGLRQHEQF
TRBJ2-7 . . TRBV11-2 ASNPGLLTSYEQY
TRBJ2-2 . . TRBV2 ASSEAFYWAPGELF
TRBJ1-1 . TRBD1 TRBV6-5 ASSIPGTGGPEAF
TRBJ2-1 . . TRBV6-2/TRBV6-3 ASSYSMVRDYNEQF
TRBJ1-1 . TRBD1 TRBV28 ASGDSLNTEAF
TRBJ2-1 . TRBD2 TRBV20-1 SASSPSGVHNEQF
TRBJ2-3 . TRBD2 TRBV4-2 ASSLGPLRENPDTQY
TRBJ1-3 . . TRBV9 ASSVDGRQSSGNTIY
TRBJ2-7 . . TRBV5-6 ASSFGAAHEQY
TRBJ1-2 . TRBD1 TRBV19 AIDRAAEASNYAGGYT
TRBJ2-3 . . TRBV24-1 ATSDSTLGGNTQY
TRBJ2-7 . TRBD2 TRBV5-4 ASSLDGGSLSYEQY
TRBJ2-2 . . TRBV9 ASSPLASAVLGELF
TRBJ2-2 . TRBD2 TRBV13 ASSSVTSGRGTGELF
TRBJ2-1 . . TRBV11-1 ASSSRMSSYNEQF
TRBJ2-7 few TRBD1 TRBV5-6 ASSLATGVHEQY
TRBJ2-2 . . TRBV5-1 ASSSRGEITGELF
TRBJ2-1 . . TRBV6-1 ASSENPFGREYNEQF
TRBJ1-5 . . TRBV19 ASSLQRNNQPQH
TRBJ2-7 medium-sized TRBD2 TRBV3-1/TRBV3-2 ASSPRTSGSISYEQY
TRBJ1-4 . . TRBV7-8 ASSSTGEKLF
TRBJ2-7 . TRBD2 TRBV10-1 ASSREGLGEQY